These 6 T cell receptor beta chains share one sample of origin, sequenced in a study of patients and donors after allogeneic stem cell transplantation (dated by TCRdb to about 2020). The method behind the library was RT-PCR. The instrument given in TCRdb is NextSeq 550. TCRdb itself trimmed the public reads at Q25 with fastp, ran MiXCR and retained productive beta chains. A single entry per CDR3 protein holds the most common genes and DNA from its merged rows. The table for this sample lists 390,000 or so distinct CDR3 sequences; 16% of them were counted only once. The ten largest clones represent just over 7% of the sample. Input material: blood, either unsorted or a sorted T cell fraction (not recorded which). All receptors derive from a human donor who was either an allogeneic HSCT recipient or a stem cell or donor lymphocyte infusion donor (not recorded which). It is not recorded whose cells these are; they may come from a transplant donor.

At least ten counts were recorded for this clonotype. The chain is built from TRBV10-3 and TRBJ2-2; D is undetermined. CDR3 length: 13 amino acids. V was clipped by 6 bases and J by 3 bases, with 8 bases between them. CDR1 is ENHRY, CDR2 SYGVKD, per germline. The chain's CDR3 is CAISARDTGELFF. Here the CDR3 DNA reads TGTGCCATCAGCGCCCGCGACACCGGGGAGCTGTTTTTT.

V is TRBV28 and J is TRBJ2-1; D unclear. The CDR3 has 10 amino acids. Trimming cost V 6 bases and J 8 bases, with 5 bases left between them. Germline V CDR1 and CDR2: MDHEN, SYDVKM. The CDR3 DNA reads TGTGCCAGCAGGCAATATGAGCAGTTCTTC. Translation gives CASRQYEQFF. Full variable domain (rest looked up from reference TRBV28 and TRBJ2-1): DVKVTQSSRYLVKRTGEKVFLECVQDMDHENMFWYRQDPGLGLRLIYFSYDVKMKEKGDIPEGYSVSREKKERFSLILESASTNQTSMYLCASRQYEQFFGPGTRLTVL.

The sample holds a few counts of this clonotype. The genes are TRBV12-3 or TRBV12-4 and TRBJ2-7, with D possibly called TRBD1 or TRBD2 (5 bases each). V lost 6 bases and J 2 bases, leaving 14 bases between the germline ends. CDR3 size: 14 residues. In DNA, the CDR3 is TGTGCCAGCAGGACGGGACGATCCACCTACGAGCAGTACTTC. It codes for CASRTGRSTYEQYF.

The chain is built from TRBV2 and TRBJ1-4, with D hard to call. Between the trimmed V and J ends, which lost 5 bases and 11 bases, there was a span of 9 bases. Germline CDR1 is SNHLY and CDR2 is FYNNEI. This CDR3 comprises 11 residues. CDR3 nucleotide sequence: TGTGCCAGCAGTCCTCTGGCGAAACTGTTTTTT. It translates to CASSPLAKLFF.

J is TRBJ1-5 and V is TRBV29-1; D gene ambiguous. The V gene's germline CDR1 is SQVTM and CDR2 ANQGSEA. The germline V and J ends were trimmed by 4 bases and 6 bases, with 10 bases remaining between them. This CDR3 spans 12 amino acids. The CDR3 protein is CSVGIGSQPQHF. Written as DNA, the CDR3 is TGCAGCGTTGGGATAGGTAGTCAGCCCCAGCATTTT.

Many counts were recorded for this clonotype. The V call is TRBV7-9, the J call TRBJ2-7, with D perhaps TRBD1 (6 bases). V shed 4 bases and J shed 4 bases, with 17 bases lying between them. This CDR3 has 15 amino acids. Germline V gives CDR1 SEHNR, CDR2 FQNEAQ (reference sequence). The CDR3 DNA is TGTGCCAGCAGCTACCTGCAGGGGATAGGGTACGAGCAGTACTTC. The encoded protein is CASSYLQGIGYEQYF.